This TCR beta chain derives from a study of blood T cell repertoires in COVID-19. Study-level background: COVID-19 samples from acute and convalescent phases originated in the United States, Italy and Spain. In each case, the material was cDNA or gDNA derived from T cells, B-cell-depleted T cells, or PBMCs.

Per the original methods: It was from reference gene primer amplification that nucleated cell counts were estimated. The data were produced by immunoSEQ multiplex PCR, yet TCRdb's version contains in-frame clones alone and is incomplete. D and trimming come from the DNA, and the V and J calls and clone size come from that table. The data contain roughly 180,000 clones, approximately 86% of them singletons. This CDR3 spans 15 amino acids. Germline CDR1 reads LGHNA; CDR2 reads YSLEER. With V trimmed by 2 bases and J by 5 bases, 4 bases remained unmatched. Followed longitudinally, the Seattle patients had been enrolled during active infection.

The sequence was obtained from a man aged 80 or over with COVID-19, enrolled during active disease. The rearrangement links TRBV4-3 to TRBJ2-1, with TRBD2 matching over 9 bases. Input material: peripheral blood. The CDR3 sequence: CASSQRGGADNEQFF. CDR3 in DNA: TGCGCCAGCAGCCAACGCGGGGGGGCCGACAATGAGCAGTTCTTC.